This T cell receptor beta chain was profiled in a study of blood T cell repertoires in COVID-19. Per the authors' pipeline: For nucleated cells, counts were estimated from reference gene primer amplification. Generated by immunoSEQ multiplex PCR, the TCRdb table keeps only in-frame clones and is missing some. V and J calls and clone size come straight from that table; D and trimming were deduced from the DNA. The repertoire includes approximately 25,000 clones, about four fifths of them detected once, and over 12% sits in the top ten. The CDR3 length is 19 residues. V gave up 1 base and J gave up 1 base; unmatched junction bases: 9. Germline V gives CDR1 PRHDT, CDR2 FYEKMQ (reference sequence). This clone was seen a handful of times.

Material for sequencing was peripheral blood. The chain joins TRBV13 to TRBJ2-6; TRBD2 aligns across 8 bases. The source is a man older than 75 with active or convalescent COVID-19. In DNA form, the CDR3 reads TGTGCCAGCAGCTTAGAGGCGGGGGGCGGTTCATCTGGGGCCAACGTCCTGACTTTC. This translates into CASSLEAGGGSSGANVLTF.